This paragraph covers one T cell receptor beta chain sequence. The data stem from a study of T cell responses to AZD1222 COVID-19 vaccine. With 0 bases removed from V and 2 bases from J, the gap between germline ends came to 8 bases. In germline, CDR1 is SGDLS, CDR2 YYNGEE. The CDR3 has 14 residues. The method was immunoSEQ multiplex PCR; TCRdb's version includes in-frame clones alone and lacks a portion of them. This table has 130,000 to 150,000 clones, around nine tenths appearing once. The sequenced sample was peripheral blood, obtained on day 0 of AZD1222 vaccination. The origin of this receptor is an adult in good health. The V gene is TRBV9, the J gene TRBJ1-2, with D unresolved. Here the CDR3 DNA reads TGTGCCAGCAGCGTAGGGCAGACCAACTATGGCTACACCTTC. Amino acids: CASSVGQTNYGYTF.